A single sample is the source of the 23 T cell receptor beta chains below, sequenced in a study of cytomegalovirus exposure and HLA in healthy donors (dated by TCRdb to the late 2010s). Preparation of the library involved the immunoSEQ multiplex PCR assay. For the multiplex PCR, a mixture combining 60 forward primers for TCR Vbeta segments and 13 reverse primers for TCR Jbeta segments was used. Imported from immuneACCESS, the table was reduced by TCRdb to in-frame sequences with V and J called. These copies leave out some clones; in studies compared against another copy, an unresolved V gene accounts for under half, and the cause of the remainder is not known. In all, the sample holds a few hundred thousand clones, and about 80% of those were seen once. The leading ten clones occupy 0.58% of the sample. Sequenced sample: PBMCs. The receptors shown here come from a woman aged 40 to 50 in good health and CMV-seronegative.

This chain joins TRBV28 and TRBJ1-5, with 9 bases that match TRBD1. Germline CDR1 MDHEN, CDR2 SYDVKM. This CDR3 region has 13 residues. The trim removed 5 bases at V and 9 bases at J, leaving 5 bases unmatched. The CDR3 sequence: CASSRDRVLPQHF. In DNA, the CDR3 is TGTGCCAGCAGTCGGGACAGGGTCCTGCCCCAGCATTTT.

This clone was found a few times. This rearrangement joins TRBV7-8 to TRBJ1-3; 7 nucleotides line up with TRBD1. The junction had 5 bases not matched to a gene; V was cut back by 6 bases and J by 0 bases. This CDR3 contains 15 residues. The germline V gene has CDR1 SGHVS and CDR2 FQNEAQ. CDR3 in amino acids: CASSPGTASGNTIYF. The CDR3 DNA reads TGTGCCAGCAGTCCGGGGACAGCCTCTGGAAACACCATATATTTT.

This clone came up many times. The chain has TRBV6-6 and TRBJ2-7; tentatively, D is TRBD2 (6 bases). The CDR3 length is 14 residues. From germline, CDR1 is MNHNY and CDR2 SVGAGI (reference sequence). Trimming took off 0 bases at V and 4 bases at J, with 10 bases between the two ends. For the CDR3, the DNA is TGTGCCAGCAGTTACTCCTCGGGGGAGTACGAGCAGTACTTC. Translating gives CASSYSSGEYEQYF.

The chain links TRBV13 to TRBJ1-4; 7 nucleotides match TRBD1. The V segment lost 0 bases and the J segment 0 bases; nucleotides outside the gene matches: 4. Germline CDR1 and CDR2: PRHDT and FYEKMQ (reference sequence). CDR3 length equals 17 residues. The chain's CDR3 is CASSLGAGTATNEKLFF. The CDR3 DNA reads TGTGCCAGCAGCTTAGGAGCCGGGACAGCAACTAATGAAAAACTGTTTTTT.

The chain joins TRBV30 to TRBJ1-6, with 9 nucleotides matching TRBD1. The CDR3 is 14 amino acids. CDR1 is GTSNPN, CDR2 SVGIG, per germline (reference sequence). V lost 3 bases to trimming and J lost 9 bases; unmatched junction nucleotides: 6. The CDR3 here is CAWSLDRGPSPLHF. The CDR3 coding sequence is TGTGCCTGGAGCCTGGACAGGGGTCCTTCACCCCTCCACTTT. The variable domain in full, with the rest retrieved from reference TRBV30 and TRBJ1-6, is SQTIHQWPATLVQPVGSPLSLECTVEGTSNPNLYWYRQAAGRGLQLLFYSVGIGQISSEVPQNLSASRPQDRQFILSSKKLLLSDSGFYLCAWSLDRGPSPLHFGNGTRLTVT.

The chain joins TRBV7-5 to TRBJ1-1. TRBV7-5 is annotated as a pseudogene. This CDR3 spans 15 amino acids. The DNA for the CDR3 is TGTGCCAGAAGCTTAGGCAAAAACGAGGGGGGGAAAGCTTTCTTT. As protein: CARSLGKNEGGKAFF.

The V call is TRBV28, the J call TRBJ2-1; 8 bases are shared with TRBD2. V lost 3 bases and J lost 8; bases outside the gene matches: 3. Germline V gives CDR1 MDHEN, CDR2 SYDVKM. This CDR3 comprises 13 residues. CDR3: CASSFNGGDEQFF. CDR3 sequence (DNA): TGTGCCAGCAGTTTTAACGGGGGGGATGAGCAGTTCTTC.

The rearrangement links TRBV6-4 to TRBJ2-5; D is undetermined. TRBJ2-7 matches the DNA end more closely, so the J call is doubtful. The CDR3 covers 15 residues. The germline V gene encodes CDR1 MRHNA and CDR2 SNTAGT. The CDR3 spells CASSVELGGAYEQYF. For the CDR3, the DNA is TGTGCCAGCAGTGTAGAATTGGGTGGGGCCTACGAGCAGTACTTC.

This chain's CDR3 is CASSEDSEETQYF. The CDR3 DNA reads as TGCGCCAGCAGCGAAGATAGCGAAGAGACCCAGTACTTC. The chain is built from TRBV5-1 and TRBJ2-5, with D possibly being TRBD2 (5 bases). The V gene lost 4 bases and the J gene lost 3 bases, with 10 bases spanning the gap. This CDR3 spans 13 amino acids. Germline V CDR1 and CDR2: SGHRS, YFSETQ.

This clone was seen many times. The rearrangement links TRBV7-9 to TRBJ2-1; 7 bases map to TRBD1. The CDR3 length is 16 residues. In germline, CDR1 is SEHNR, CDR2 FQNEAQ (reference sequence). The junction had 13 bases not matched to a gene; V was cut back by 4 bases and J by 7 bases. The CDR3 is CASSYSSGTASNEQFF. In nucleotides, the CDR3 is TGTGCCAGCAGCTACTCCTCCGGGACAGCCTCAAATGAGCAGTTCTTC.

To note about this clone: A junction boundary mismatches the germline segment, possibly from a read error. The J gene is TRBJ1-2, the V gene TRBV5-5; no firm D call. CDR3 length: 15 residues. Germline CDR1 and CDR2: SGHKS and YYEKEE (reference sequence). CDR3: CASSLAAPTNYGYPF. DNA of the CDR3: TGTGCCAGCAGCTTGGCAGCGCCCACTAACTATGGCTACCCCTTC.

The rearrangement uses TRBV4-2 and TRBJ2-7; 7 bases fit TRBD1. The CDR3 contains 17 residues. CDR1 is LGHNA and CDR2 is YNFKEQ in the germline V gene. Unmatched junction bases numbered 20, after V lost 0 bases and J lost 12 bases. CDR3 DNA sequence: TGTGCCAGCAGCCAAGATCCCTCGGCAGGGGACAGTCTACCTGCGTACTTC. Its protein is CASSQDPSAGDSLPAYF.

The chain employs TRBV18 and TRBJ2-5, with D possibly TRBD1 on 8 matching bases. TRBJ2-7 matches the DNA end more closely, so the J call is doubtful. This CDR3 region has 16 residues. In germline, CDR1 is KGHSH, CDR2 LQKENI. CDR3 residues: CASSPRTGGVSYEQYF. CDR3 in DNA: TGTGCCAGCTCACCACGAACAGGGGGGGTATCCTACGAGCAGTACTTC.

J is TRBJ2-1 and V is TRBV5-8, with TRBD2 matching over 7 bases. Germline V gives CDR1 SGHTS, CDR2 YDEGEE. V lost 4 bases to trimming and J lost 15 bases; unmatched junction nucleotides: 13. The CDR3 is made up of 13 amino acids. The CDR3 region is CASSILTSHGWFF. CDR3 in DNA: TGTGCCAGCAGCATCCTGACTAGCCATGGTTGGTTCTTC.

The CDR3 nucleotides are TGTGCCAGCAGTGACAGAAGCAGGGTGAGCTACACCTTC. As protein: CASSDRSRVSYTF. V usage is TRBV2 and J usage is TRBJ1-2, with a possible D match to TRBD1 (5 bases). Looked up from germline, CDR1 is SNHLY and CDR2 is FYNNEI. The CDR3 is 13 residues long. Trimming stripped 3 bases from V and 9 bases from J, with 14 bases between.

The J gene is TRBJ2-1, the V gene TRBV2; TRBD2 matches at 11 bases. CDR1 is SNHLY and CDR2 is FYNNEI in the germline V gene. Trimming at V came to 4 bases and at J to 7 bases, leaving 6 bases not matched to a gene. The CDR3 runs 15 residues. CDR3 coding DNA: TGTGCCAGCAGTGGCCTAGCGGGGGGAGTAAATGAGCAGTTCTTC. Translated, it gives CASSGLAGGVNEQFF.

This clone has more than one count but fewer than ten. The genes are TRBV5-4 and TRBJ2-6; 8 bases line up with TRBD1. This CDR3 is built from 15 residues. Germline lookup yields CDR1 SGHNT and CDR2 YYREEE (reference sequence). Trimming at V came to 4 bases and at J to 2 bases, leaving 2 bases not matched to a gene. The CDR3 sequence: CASSQGATGANVLTF. The CDR3 nucleotides read TGTGCCAGCAGCCAGGGGGCTACTGGGGCCAACGTCCTGACTTTC.

J is TRBJ1-6 and V is TRBV11-3, with TRBD1 matching over 12 bases. The CDR3 contains 15 residues. Germline V CDR1 and CDR2: SGHNT, YENEEA. V lost 4 bases to trimming and J lost 9 bases; unmatched junction nucleotides: 4. CDR3 in amino acids: CASSSGTGGRSPLHF. The CDR3 region has the DNA TGTGCCAGCAGCTCCGGGACAGGGGGCCGTTCACCCCTCCACTTT.

The chain carries TRBV9 and TRBJ2-2; D is undetermined. V was shortened by 3 bases and J by 1 base, with 16 bases between the two germline ends. This CDR3 has 17 amino acids. The germline gives CDR1 SGDLS, CDR2 YYNGEE. CDR3 sequence reads: CASSESVFAVNTGELFF. The CDR3 coding sequence is TGTGCCAGCAGCGAGTCGGTTTTTGCGGTGAACACCGGGGAGCTGTTTTTT. Together with reference TRBV9 and TRBJ2-2, the CDR3 gives the full variable domain: DSGVTQTPKHLITATGQRVTLRCSPRSGDLSVYWYQQSLDQGLQFLIQYYNGEERAKGNILERFSAQQFPDLHSELNLSSLELGDSALYFCASSESVFAVNTGELFFGEGSRLTVL.

V usage is TRBV5-4 and J usage is TRBJ1-1; TRBD1 matches at 11 bases. The CDR3 is 16 residues long. The J segment lost 1 base and the V segment lost 5 bases, leaving 7 bases of the junction unmatched. CDR1 and CDR2 from the germline V gene are SGHNT and YYREEE (reference sequence). The DNA of the CDR3 is TGTGCCAGCAGTTTAGGACAGGGGGCATCGAACACTGAAGCTTTCTTT. This encodes CASSLGQGASNTEAFF.

This clone occurred once. The gene calls are TRBV7-2 and TRBJ2-1; possible D gene TRBD2, 6 bases. V dropped 5 bases and J dropped 0 bases, with 11 bases sitting between them. The CDR3 extends over 15 amino acids. The germline gives CDR1 SGHTA, CDR2 FQGNSA. CDR3 DNA sequence: TGTGCCAGCAGCGGGGGGTCGAGCTCCTACAATGAGCAGTTCTTC. Its protein product is CASSGGSSSYNEQFF.

V gene TRBV7-8 combines with J gene TRBJ2-1; D call uncertain. Per germline, CDR1 SGHVS and CDR2 FQNEAQ. Trimming shortened V by 2 bases and J by 9 bases, and 11 bases separated the two germline ends. This CDR3 region has 13 residues. The CDR3 spells CASSLLPSVEQFF. DNA of the CDR3: TGTGCCAGCAGCTTACTTCCCTCGGTTGAGCAGTTCTTC.

The chain recombines TRBV6-1 with TRBJ2-3, with TRBD1 matching over 9 bases. Unmatched junction bases numbered 2, after V lost 2 bases and J lost 2 bases. The CDR3 contains 15 residues. CDR1 and CDR2 from the germline V gene are MNHNS and SASEGT. CDR3 nucleotide sequence: TGTGCCAGCAGTGAATGGGACAGGGCCACAGATACGCAGTATTTT. Translating gives CASSEWDRATDTQYF.